The clone carrying this TCR beta chain came up once. Cells designated naive CD8 were CD45RO-negative and were positively selected for CCR7, with terminally differentiated effector memory CD45RA+ cells excluded. These data are taken from a study of shared clonotypes between healthy human individuals. V shed 4 bases and J shed 7 bases, with 14 bases lying between them. Germline V gene lookup returns CDR1 MDHEN and CDR2 SYDVKM. The CDR3 consists of 14 residues. Profiled with immunoSEQ multiplex PCR; TCRdb holds only in-frame clones, not every one. The sample carries around 700,000 clones, approximately 90% recorded once.

The origin of this receptor is a man under 40 in good health. J is TRBJ1-5 and V is TRBV28; D is unresolved. The specimen was naive CD8+ T cells sorted from blood. CDR3 loop: CASSWSSSGQPQHF. DNA for the CDR3: TGTGCCAGCAGTTGGTCCTCTTCGGGACAGCCCCAGCATTTT.